In this sample, the clone carrying this T cell receptor beta chain turned up once. This is likely a read error, given that the CDR3 carries no conserved phenylalanine or tryptophan at its end. The limits of the CDR3 on the DNA are not certain, so only TCRdb's listed CDR3 is given. This sample stems from a study of T cells in narcolepsy. Germline CDR1 and CDR2: MNHNS and SASEGT. The CDR3 numbers 11 amino acids, ends counted. TCRdb keeps only in-frame clones here, not all; method: immunoSEQ multiplex PCR. Of under 20,000 clones listed, 86% are singletons. V and J are TRBV6-1 and TRBJ2-3; the table's D call TRBD2 went unverified against the DNA. The sequenced sample consisted of memory (CD45RA-) CD4+ T cells from blood. The receptor's source is a human donor in good health. The CDR3 protein is CASSEDGGGAL.